Below, 8 T cell receptor beta chains from the same sample are listed, as sequenced in a study of blood T cell repertoires in COVID-19. Generated by immunoSEQ multiplex PCR, the TCRdb table keeps only in-frame clones and is missing some. The table has more than 250,000 clones, around nine tenths seen once. The specimen sequenced was PBMCs or T cells enriched from blood (not recorded which). These receptors all stem from a woman between 18 and 29 years old who had recovered from COVID-19.

V is TRBV6-5 and J is TRBJ2-1; TRBD2 might be the D (7 bases). The germline V gene encodes CDR1 MNHEY and CDR2 SVGAGI. The CDR3 extends over 13 amino acids. V was clipped by 9 bases and J by 6 bases, with 15 bases between them. In nucleotides, the CDR3 is TGTGCCAGTAGGGGGGGAGCCGGCAATGAGCAGTTCTTC. Its protein is CASRGGAGNEQFF.

This clone came up once. V is TRBV30 and J is TRBJ2-7; 11 bases align to TRBD2. J gave up 4 bases and V 2 bases, and 7 bases lay outside the gene matches. Germline lookup yields CDR1 GTSNPN and CDR2 SVGIG (reference sequence). This CDR3 has 15 residues. The CDR3 loop reads CAWSTLLAGGYEQYF. CDR3 in DNA: TGTGCCTGGAGTACCCTGCTAGCGGGGGGATACGAGCAGTACTTC. Full variable domain (rest looked up from reference TRBV30 and TRBJ2-7): SQTIHQWPATLVQPVGSPLSLECTVEGTSNPNLYWYRQAAGRGLQLLFYSVGIGQISSEVPQNLSASRPQDRQFILSSKKLLLSDSGFYLCAWSTLLAGGYEQYFGPGTRLTVT.

V and J are TRBV6-5 and TRBJ2-1; 7 bases align to TRBD2. The length of the CDR3 is 13 residues. With V trimmed by 5 bases and J by 8 bases, 6 bases remained unmatched. Germline V CDR1 and CDR2: MNHEY, SVGAGI. Here the CDR3 reads CASSRTRRDEQFF. CDR3 sequence (DNA): TGTGCCAGCAGTCGGACTAGGCGCGATGAGCAGTTCTTC.

V gene TRBV6-1 combines with J gene TRBJ2-3, with 9 bases aligning to TRBD1. This CDR3 spans 15 amino acids. V lost 1 base to trimming and J lost 8 bases; unmatched junction nucleotides: 7. Germline V gene sequence: CDR1 MNHNS, CDR2 SASEGT. CDR3 in amino acids: CASSEGRTGVVTQYF. The CDR3, as DNA: TGTGCCAGCAGTGAAGGGAGGACAGGGGTTGTTACGCAGTATTTT.

V usage is TRBV28 and J usage is TRBJ2-7; D is uncertain. Germline V gives CDR1 MDHEN, CDR2 SYDVKM. This CDR3 has 14 residues. The V end lost 7 bases, the J end lost 0 bases, and 13 bases lay between the germline ends. The CDR3 sequence: CASNVADNSYEQYF. In nucleotides, the CDR3 is TGTGCCAGCAACGTGGCAGACAACTCCTACGAGCAGTACTTC.

The chain uses TRBV18 and TRBJ2-3, with TRBD2 matching over 10 bases. V lost 6 bases, J lost 6 bases, and 12 bases stayed unmatched. Germline V gene lookup returns CDR1 KGHSH and CDR2 LQKENI. The CDR3 length is 16 residues. For the CDR3, the DNA is TGTGCCAGCTCCTGGGGGGCTAGCGGGAGCGAGGATACGCAGTATTTT. Translating it yields CASSWGASGSEDTQYF.

This clone showed up just a few times. J is TRBJ1-3 and V is TRBV9, with D unresolved. The CDR3 spans 13 residues. V shed 3 bases and J shed 2 bases, with 6 bases lying between them. CDR1 is SGDLS, CDR2 YYNGEE, per germline. The CDR3 DNA follows: TGTGCCAGCAGCGGAAACACTGGAAACACCATATATTTT. Translating gives CASSGNTGNTIYF. Full variable domain (missing parts from reference TRBV9 and TRBJ1-3): DSGVTQTPKHLITATGQRVTLRCSPRSGDLSVYWYQQSLDQGLQFLIQYYNGEERAKGNILERFSAQQFPDLHSELNLSSLELGDSALYFCASSGNTGNTIYFGEGSWLTVV.

This clone appeared a single time. The gene calls are TRBV21-1 and TRBJ2-3; TRBD2 reflects the table's D call only, with no check against the DNA. TRBV21-1 is an annotated pseudogene. The CDR3 has 16 residues. The CDR3 protein is CASSMIQAGVSDTQYF. In nucleotides, the CDR3 is TGTGCCAGCAGCATGATCCAAGCGGGAGTCTCAGATACGCAGTATTTT.